This record covers a single T cell receptor (beta chain). The record originates from a study of blood T cell repertoires in COVID-19. Background on the study: Sites in the United States, Italy and Spain provided acute and convalescent COVID-19 samples. Nucleic acid was either cDNA or gDNA, and it came from T cells, B-cell-depleted T cells, or PBMCs.

Enrollment of patients from Seattle took place during active infection, with longitudinal follow-up. V lost 3 bases and J lost 4, with 17 bases in between. The CDR3 is 16 residues long. Germline V lookup: CDR1 MNHEY, CDR2 SMNVEV (reference sequence). Original processing methods: Reference gene primer amplification in the assay estimated nucleated cell counts. This table comes from immunoSEQ multiplex PCR, and its TCRdb copy is limited to in-frame clones, with some not included. D and trimming were read from the DNA, whereas the V and J calls and clone size are those reported in that table. In the table there are about 230,000 clones, approximately 83% of which are singletons.

The source material was peripheral blood. The genes are TRBV27 and TRBJ2-3; a weak D match, TRBD2 (7 bases). This receptor was obtained from a woman aged 30 to 39 with COVID-19, enrolled during active disease. CDR3 residues: CASSLRGGPFPDTQYF. The CDR3 DNA is TGTGCCAGCAGTTTGCGCGGGGGCCCTTTCCCAGATACGCAGTATTTT.